This T cell receptor beta chain was identified in a study of OX40 agonist ivuxolimab in advanced cancers. Study background: One patient with hepatocellular carcinoma and two with cutaneous melanoma, three in all, had partial responses. Broader study findings: Antigen specificity remained undetermined for the expanded peripheral T cells.

CDR1 is SGDLS and CDR2 is YYNGEE in the germline V gene. With 2 bases clipped from V and 7 bases from J, the junction kept 2 bases outside the gene matches. This CDR3 region has 14 residues. Patients were ruled out by autoimmune disease history or systemic immunosuppression. The table lists this clone with a count of one. The antigen remains unidentified. TCRdb's table, derived via immunoSEQ multiplex PCR, lists solely in-frame clones and lacks some. This table holds roughly 79,000 clones, approximately 90% found once. Source: CD4+ or CD8+ T cells sorted from blood, taken in a trial of the OX40 agonist ivuxolimab. The sequence derives from an adult with an advanced solid tumor such as melanoma, head and neck, liver or kidney cancer. This chain uses TRBV9 with TRBJ1-5; TRBD1 matches 11 bases. The CDR3 DNA sequence: TGTGCCAGCAGCGTGGGACAGGGGGGACAGCCCCAGCATTTT. Protein: CASSVGQGGQPQHF.